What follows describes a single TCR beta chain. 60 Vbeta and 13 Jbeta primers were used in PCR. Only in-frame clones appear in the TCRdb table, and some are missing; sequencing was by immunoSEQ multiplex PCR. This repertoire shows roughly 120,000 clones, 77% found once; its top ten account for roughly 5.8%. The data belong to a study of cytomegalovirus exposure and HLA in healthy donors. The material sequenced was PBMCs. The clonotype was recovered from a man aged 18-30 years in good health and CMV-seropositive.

The CDR3 sequence is CASRPPTGPAEAFF. Here the CDR3 DNA reads TGTGCCAGCAGACCTCCGACAGGGCCTGCTGAAGCTTTCTTT. The genes are TRBV6-5 and TRBJ1-1; TRBD1 matches 7 bases. The J segment lost 6 bases and the V segment lost 6 bases, leaving 10 bases of the junction unmatched. This CDR3 is built from 14 residues. Germline-derived CDR1 and CDR2 are MNHEY and SVGAGI.